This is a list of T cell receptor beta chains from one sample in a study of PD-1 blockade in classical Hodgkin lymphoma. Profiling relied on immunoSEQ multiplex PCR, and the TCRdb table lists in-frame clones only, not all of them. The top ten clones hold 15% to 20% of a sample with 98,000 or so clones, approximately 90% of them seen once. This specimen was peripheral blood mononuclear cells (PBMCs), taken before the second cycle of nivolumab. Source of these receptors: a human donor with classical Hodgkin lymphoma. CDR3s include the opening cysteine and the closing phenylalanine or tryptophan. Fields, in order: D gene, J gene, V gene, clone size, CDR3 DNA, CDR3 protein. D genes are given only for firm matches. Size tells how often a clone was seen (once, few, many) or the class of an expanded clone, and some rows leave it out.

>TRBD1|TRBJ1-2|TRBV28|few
TGTGCCAGCAGTAACGACAGGGTTGGCTACACCTTC
CASSNDRVGYTF
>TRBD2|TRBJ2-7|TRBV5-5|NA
TGTGCCAGCAGCGATGCGGGCGGGAGTGGTTCCTACGAGCAGTACTTC
CASSDAGGSGSYEQYF
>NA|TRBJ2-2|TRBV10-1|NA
TGCGCCAGCAGTGTAGTGAAGGGAGCCACCGGGGAGCTGTTTTTT
CASSVVKGATGELFF
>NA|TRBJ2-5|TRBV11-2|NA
TGTGCCAGCAGCTTGGAACGGACAACTCGGGAGACCCAGTACTTC
CASSLERTTRETQYF
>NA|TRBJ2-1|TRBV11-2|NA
TGTGCCAGCAGCTTACGCGGGTACAATGAGCAGTTCTTC
CASSLRGYNEQFF
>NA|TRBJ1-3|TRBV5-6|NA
TGTGCCAGCAGCTCGGGGGCTCACTCTGGAAACACCATATATTTT
CASSSGAHSGNTIYF
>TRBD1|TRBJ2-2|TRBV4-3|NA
TGCGCCAGCAGCCAAGACGGACAGGGGAGCACCGGGGAGCTGTTTTTT
CASSQDGQGSTGELFF
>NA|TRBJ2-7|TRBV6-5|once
TGTGCCAGCAGTTACTCGAGAAACGGAGGACCCGAGCAGTACTTC
CASSYSRNGGPEQYF
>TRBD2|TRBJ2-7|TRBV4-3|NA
TGCGCCAGCAGCCATATTGCCGGGACTAGCCCTCCGCAGTACTTC
CASSHIAGTSPPQYF
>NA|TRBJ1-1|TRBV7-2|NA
TGTGCCAGCAGCTTATCGGGGGCGGACACTGAAGCTTTCTTT
CASSLSGADTEAFF
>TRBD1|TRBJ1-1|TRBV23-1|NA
TGCGCCAGCAGTCGTGTCCACGACAGGGAAGAAGCTTTCTTT
CASSRVHDREEAFF
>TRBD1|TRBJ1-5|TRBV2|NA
TGTGCCAGCAGTGGGGGGGACAGTCAGCCCCAGCATTTT
CASSGGDSQPQHF
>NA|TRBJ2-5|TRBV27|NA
TGTGCCAGCAGTTTGACGGGTGAGACCCAGTACTTC
CASSLTGETQYF
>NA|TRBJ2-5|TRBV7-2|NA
TGTGCCAGCAGCTCCGGGGGGCGGGAGACCCAGTACTTC
CASSSGGRETQYF
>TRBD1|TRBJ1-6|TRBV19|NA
TGTGCCAGTAGTATTGGGACAGGGGTTTCACCCCTCCACTTT
CASSIGTGVSPLHF
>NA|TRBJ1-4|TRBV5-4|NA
TGTGCCAGCAGCCAAGGACAGCCGAATGAAAAACTGTTTTTT
CASSQGQPNEKLFF
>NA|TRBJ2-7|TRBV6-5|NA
TGTGCCAGCAGTTATCGGGACCGTCTGGGGCAGTACTTC
CASSYRDRLGQYF
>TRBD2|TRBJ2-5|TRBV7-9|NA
TGTGCCAGCAGCAACTGGGGGGGGCAAGAGACCCAGTACTTC
CASSNWGGQETQYF
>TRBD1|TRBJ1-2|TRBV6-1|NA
TGTGCCAGCAGCCCAGGGGGAGGCGGCTACACCTTC
CASSPGGGGYTF
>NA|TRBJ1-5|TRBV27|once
TGTGCCAGCAGTTTGGGACCAAATCAGCCCCAGCATTTT
CASSLGPNQPQHF
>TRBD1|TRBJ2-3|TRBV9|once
TGTGCCAGCAGCGGGGGAGGACAGGGTTTTGGCACAGATACGCAGTATTTT
CASSGGGQGFGTDTQYF
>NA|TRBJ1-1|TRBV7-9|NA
TGTGCCAGCAGCTCACGGACGGCCAACACTGAAGCTTTCTTT
CASSSRTANTEAFF
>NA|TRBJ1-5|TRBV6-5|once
TGTGCCAGCAGTTCGAGAGCCCAAGATCAGCCCCAGCATTTT
CASSSRAQDQPQHF
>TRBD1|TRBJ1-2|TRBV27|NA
TGTGCCAGCAGTTTATTAGGGACAGGGAGCAACTATGGCTACACCTTC
CASSLLGTGSNYGYTF
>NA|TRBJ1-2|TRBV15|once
TGTGCCACCAGCAGAGCGTGGGGGACCCTTGATGGCTACACCTTC
CATSRAWGTLDGYTF
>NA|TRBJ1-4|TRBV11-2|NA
TGTGCCAGCAGCTTAGTTCGCAGGGGATATGAAAAACTGTTTTTT
CASSLVRRGYEKLFF
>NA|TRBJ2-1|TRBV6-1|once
TGTGCCAGCAGTGATGAGCCGGTGAACTACAATGAGCAGTTCTTC
CASSDEPVNYNEQFF
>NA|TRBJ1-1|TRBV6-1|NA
TGTGCCAGCAGTGAGACATATTTGAACACTGAAGCTTTCTTT
CASSETYLNTEAFF
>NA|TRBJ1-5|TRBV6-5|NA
TGTGCCAGCAGTTACTTGGGGAACAGCAATCAGCCCCAGCATTTT
CASSYLGNSNQPQHF
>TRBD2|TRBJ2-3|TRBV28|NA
TGTGCCAGCAAAGTGGGAGGGACAGATACGCAGTATTTT
CASKVGGTDTQYF
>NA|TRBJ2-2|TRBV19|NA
TGTGCCAGTAGTATAGTAGAGCACACCGGGGAGCTGTTTTTT
CASSIVEHTGELFF
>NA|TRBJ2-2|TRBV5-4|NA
TGTGCCAGCAGCTTGAAAACCGGGGAGCTGTTTTTT
CASSLKTGELFF
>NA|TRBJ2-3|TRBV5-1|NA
TGCGCCAGCAGACCCCCCAGAACAAGCACAGATACGCAGTATTTT
CASRPPRTSTDTQYF
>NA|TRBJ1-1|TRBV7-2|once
TGTGCCAGCAGCTTAGGTTTCGTACGGAAGAACACTGAAGCTTTCTTT
CASSLGFVRKNTEAFF
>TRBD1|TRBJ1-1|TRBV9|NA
TGTGCCAGCAGCCCAGGGGGGGTAGGTAACACTGAAGCTTTCTTT
CASSPGGVGNTEAFF
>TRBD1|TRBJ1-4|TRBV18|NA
TGTGCCAGCTCACCACTGACAGGGGGTGGACTCGAAAAACTGTTTTTT
CASSPLTGGGLEKLFF
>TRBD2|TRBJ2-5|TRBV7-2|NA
TGTGCCAGCAGCTTTACCGGGACTAGCCAAGAGACCCAGTACTTC
CASSFTGTSQETQYF
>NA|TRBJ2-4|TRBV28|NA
TGTGCCAGCAGTTTGGCAGGGGTCGAAAACATTCAGTACTTC
CASSLAGVENIQYF
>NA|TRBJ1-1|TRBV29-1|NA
TGCAGCGTTGATGGAGGCACTGAAGCTTTCTTT
CSVDGGTEAFF
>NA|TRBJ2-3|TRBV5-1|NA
TGCGCCAGCAGCGCGGGACTCCTACCCTTTAGCACAGATACGCAGTATTTT
CASSAGLLPFSTDTQYF
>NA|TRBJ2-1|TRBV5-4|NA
TGTGCCAGCAGCTTGGAGCTAGCTGCGAGCTCCTACAATGAGCAGTTCTTC
CASSLELAASSYNEQFF
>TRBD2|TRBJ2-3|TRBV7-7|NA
TGTGCCAGCAGCTTAGGTTCGGGACTAGCGAGCACAGATACGCAGTATTTT
CASSLGSGLASTDTQYF
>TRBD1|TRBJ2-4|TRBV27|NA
TGTGCCAGCAGTCCCCGGCAACAGGGGGCGGCCAAAAACATTCAGTACTTC
CASSPRQQGAAKNIQYF
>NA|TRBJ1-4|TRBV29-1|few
TGCAGCGTTGCTGGTAATGAAAAACTGTTTTTT
CSVAGNEKLFF
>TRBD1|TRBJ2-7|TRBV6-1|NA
TGTGCCAGCAACCCAGGGGGCGCCATGTCCTACGAGCAGTACTTC
CASNPGGAMSYEQYF